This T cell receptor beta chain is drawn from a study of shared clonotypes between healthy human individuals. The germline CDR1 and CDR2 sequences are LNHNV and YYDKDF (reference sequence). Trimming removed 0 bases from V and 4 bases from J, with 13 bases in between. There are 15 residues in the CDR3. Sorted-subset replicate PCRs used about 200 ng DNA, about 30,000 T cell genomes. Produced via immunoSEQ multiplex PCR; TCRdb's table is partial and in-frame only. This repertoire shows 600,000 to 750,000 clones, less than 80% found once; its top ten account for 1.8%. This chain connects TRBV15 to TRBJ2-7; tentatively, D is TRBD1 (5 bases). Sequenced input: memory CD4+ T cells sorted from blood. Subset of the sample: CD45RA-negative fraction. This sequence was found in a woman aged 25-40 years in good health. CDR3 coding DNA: TGTGCCACCAGCAGAGATCAGCGACAGAATTACGAGCAGTACTTC. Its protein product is CATSRDQRQNYEQYF. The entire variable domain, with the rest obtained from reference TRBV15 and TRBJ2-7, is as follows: DAMVIQNPRYQVTQFGKPVTLSCSQTLNHNVMYWYQQKSSQAPKLLFHYYDKDFNNEADTPDNFQSRRPNTSFCFLDIRSPGLGDTAMYLCATSRDQRQNYEQYFGPGTRLTVT.